Each of the 14 T cell receptor beta chains below was sequenced from the same sample in a study of cytomegalovirus exposure and HLA in healthy donors. TCRdb's table, derived via immunoSEQ multiplex PCR, lists solely in-frame clones and lacks some. The sample contains 160,000 or so clones, around 86% of which appear only once. What was sequenced was PBMCs. These TCRs come from a man aged 18 to 30 in good health and CMV-seropositive.

The rearrangement joins TRBV5-6 to TRBJ2-7; D is perhaps TRBD2 (6 bases). Germline values: CDR1 SGHDT, CDR2 YYEEEE. Trimming removed 2 bases at V and 6 bases at J, with 9 bases between. CDR3 size: 12 residues. CDR3 sequence: CASSLWRGEQYF. CDR3 coding DNA: TGTGCCAGCAGCTTATGGAGGGGCGAGCAGTACTTC.

The CDR3 reads CASSQDHRGTGELFF. The CDR3 DNA is TGCGCCAGCAGCCAAGATCATCGGGGGACCGGGGAGCTGTTTTTT. This chain links TRBV4-1 with TRBJ2-2; weak D call: TRBD2 (6 bases). The CDR3 spans 15 residues. The ends were cut back, 0 bases at V and 5 bases at J, with 10 bases in the middle. The V gene's germline CDR1 is MGHRA and CDR2 YSYEKL.

The chain uses TRBV18 and TRBJ2-1; D is perhaps TRBD2 (6 bases). Trimming left V 7 bases short and J 0 bases short, with 25 bases between. The germline gives CDR1 KGHSH, CDR2 LQKENI. CDR3 size: 19 residues. CDR3 sequence: CASLSQAGDSGPSYNEQFF. Here the CDR3 DNA reads TGTGCCAGCTTATCGCAAGCCGGAGATAGCGGACCCTCCTACAATGAGCAGTTCTTC.

CDR3: CASSQEGQGAYDEQFF. CDR3 DNA sequence: TGCGCCAGCAGCCAGGAAGGACAGGGGGCGTATGATGAGCAGTTCTTC. The chain employs TRBV4-3 and TRBJ2-1; 11 nucleotides align to TRBD1. Germline V gene lookup returns CDR1 LGHNA and CDR2 YSLEER. V lost 3 bases to trimming and J lost 8 bases; unmatched junction nucleotides: 9. CDR3 length equals 16 residues.

J is TRBJ2-7 and V is TRBV29-1; 7 bases align to TRBD1. CDR3 size: 12 residues. J was trimmed by 4 bases and V by 7 bases; bases with no gene match: 7. Germline-derived CDR1 and CDR2 are SQVTM and ANQGSEA. The CDR3 DNA sequence: TGCAGCGCCCGGGACAGAAATTACGAGCAGTACTTC. Amino acid sequence: CSARDRNYEQYF.

This sequence joins TRBV6-1 and TRBJ2-1, with D tentatively TRBD2 (6 bases). There are 15 residues in the CDR3. The germline V gene has CDR1 MNHNS and CDR2 SASEGT. Trimming removed 3 bases from V and 1 base from J, with 10 bases in between. The CDR3 loop reads CASSEGGLSYNEQFF. The DNA of the CDR3 is TGTGCCAGCAGTGAGGGGGGTCTTTCCTACAATGAGCAGTTCTTC.

The chain is built from TRBV7-2 and TRBJ1-5; D not resolved. Germline V CDR1 and CDR2: SGHTA, FQGNSA. V was trimmed by 6 bases and J by 3 bases, leaving 12 bases between them. CDR3 size: 14 residues. The CDR3, as DNA: TGTGCCAGCAGGGCAGACACCCCCAATCAGCCCCAGCATTTT. This sequence encodes CASRADTPNQPQHF.

The genes are TRBV5-1 and TRBJ2-7; D unclear. Germline V lookup: CDR1 SGHRS, CDR2 YFSETQ. The CDR3 is 14 amino acids. Between the trimmed V and J ends, which lost 4 bases and 1 base, there was a span of 12 bases. The CDR3 here is CASSPQTSSYEQYF. CDR3 nucleotide sequence: TGCGCCAGCAGCCCCCAGACATCTTCCTACGAGCAGTACTTC. The full variable domain, with the rest looked up from reference TRBV5-1 and TRBJ2-7, is KAGVTQTPRYLIKTRGQQVTLSCSPISGHRSVSWYQQTPGQGLQFLFEYFSETQRNKGNFPGRFSGRQFSNSRSEMNVSTLELGDSALYLCASSPQTSSYEQYFGPGTRLTVT.

The rearrangement links TRBV15 to TRBJ1-1, with TRBD1 identical over 9 bases. CDR1 and CDR2 from the germline V gene are LNHNV and YYDKDF (reference sequence). Trimming took 3 bases from V and 1 from J; bases not matched to a gene: 3. The length of the CDR3 is 15 residues. The CDR3 spells CATSRDRGSNTEAFF. The CDR3 nucleotides are TGTGCCACCAGCAGGGACAGGGGCTCGAACACTGAAGCTTTCTTT.

This sequence joins TRBV6-1 and TRBJ2-3; the match to TRBD2 covers 10 bases. J gave up 5 bases and V 5 bases, and 4 bases lay outside the gene matches. The CDR3 is 14 residues long. Germline V gene lookup returns CDR1 MNHNS and CDR2 SASEGT. As DNA, the CDR3 is TGTGCCAGCAGTCTAGCGGGGGTTGTAGATACGCAGTATTTT. Translation gives CASSLAGVVDTQYF.

The chain links TRBV30 to TRBJ1-4; 7 positions match TRBD1. CDR3 length equals 12 residues. Germline lookup yields CDR1 GTSNPN and CDR2 SVGIG (reference sequence). V shed 5 bases and J 7 bases; nucleotides not matched to a gene: 4. This chain's CDR3 is CAWDRASEKLFF. Here the CDR3 DNA reads TGTGCCTGGGACAGGGCGAGTGAAAAACTGTTTTTT.

The chain is built from TRBV5-6 and TRBJ1-4; 7 bases are a match to TRBD1. CDR1 is SGHDT, CDR2 YYEEEE, per germline. CDR3 size: 15 residues. The ends lost 3 bases at V and 2 bases at J; junction bases unmatched: 4. For the CDR3, the DNA is TGTGCCAGCAGCTGGGGGACAGCCACTAATGAAAAACTGTTTTTT. It codes for CASSWGTATNEKLFF.

On this clone itself: Other DNA sequences from this sample encode an identical CDR3 as well. J is TRBJ2-2 and V is TRBV27; no firm D call. From germline, CDR1 is MNHEY and CDR2 SMNVEV (reference sequence). The CDR3 has 12 amino acids. Trimming removed 6 bases from V and 1 base from J, with 3 bases in between. The CDR3, as DNA: TGTGCCAGCAGCCTGAACACCGGGGAGCTGTTTTTT. This sequence encodes CASSLNTGELFF.

The genes are TRBV19 and TRBJ2-1; 7 bases map to TRBD2. The CDR3 totals 15 residues. Germline CDR1 is LNHDA and CDR2 is SQIVND (reference sequence). Trimming cost V 4 bases and J 2 bases; bases outside gene matches: 5. The CDR3 nucleotides are TGTGCCAGTAGTACTCACGGGGGGACCTACAATGAGCAGTTCTTC. Protein sequence: CASSTHGGTYNEQFF.